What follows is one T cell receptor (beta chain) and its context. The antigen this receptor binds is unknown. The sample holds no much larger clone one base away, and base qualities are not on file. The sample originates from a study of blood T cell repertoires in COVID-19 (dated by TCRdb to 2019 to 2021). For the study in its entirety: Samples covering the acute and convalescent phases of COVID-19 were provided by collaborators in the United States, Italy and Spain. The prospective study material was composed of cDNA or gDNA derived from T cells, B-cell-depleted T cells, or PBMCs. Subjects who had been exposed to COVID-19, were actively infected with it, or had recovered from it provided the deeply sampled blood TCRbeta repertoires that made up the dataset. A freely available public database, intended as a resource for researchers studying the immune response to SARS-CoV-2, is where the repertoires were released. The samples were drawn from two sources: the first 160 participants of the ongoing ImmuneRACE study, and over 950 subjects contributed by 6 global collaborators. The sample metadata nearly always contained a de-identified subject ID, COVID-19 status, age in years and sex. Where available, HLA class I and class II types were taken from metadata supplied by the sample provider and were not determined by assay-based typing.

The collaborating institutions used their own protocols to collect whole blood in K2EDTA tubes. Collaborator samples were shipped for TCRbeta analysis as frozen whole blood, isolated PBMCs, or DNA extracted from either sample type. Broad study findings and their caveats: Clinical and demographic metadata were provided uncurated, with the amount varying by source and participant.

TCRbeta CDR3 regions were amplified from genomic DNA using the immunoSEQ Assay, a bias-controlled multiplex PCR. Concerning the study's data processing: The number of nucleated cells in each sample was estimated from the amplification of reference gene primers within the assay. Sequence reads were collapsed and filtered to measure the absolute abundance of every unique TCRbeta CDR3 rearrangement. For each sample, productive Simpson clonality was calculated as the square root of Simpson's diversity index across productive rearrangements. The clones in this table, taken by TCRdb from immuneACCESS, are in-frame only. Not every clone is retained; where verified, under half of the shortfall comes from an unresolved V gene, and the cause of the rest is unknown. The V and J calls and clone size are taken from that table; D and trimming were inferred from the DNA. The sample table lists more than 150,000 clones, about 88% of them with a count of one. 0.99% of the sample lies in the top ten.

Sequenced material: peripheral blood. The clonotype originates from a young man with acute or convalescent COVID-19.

The CDR3 corresponds to CASSSPLNEQFF. Read as DNA, the sequence is TGTGCCAGCAGTTCTCCCTTGAATGAGCAGTTCTTC. Recombination connected TRBV27 to TRBJ2-1; there is no confident call for the D gene. The germline V gene (reference sequence) sets CDR1 to MNHEY and CDR2 to SMNVEV. Spanning cysteine to phenylalanine, the CDR3 consists of 12 amino acids. The retained sequence is limited to the CDR3, 36 bases, with the frame set at the first base. Relative to germline, V is 4 bases shorter and J is 7 bases shorter, with 8 bases between their ends.